In this sample, the clone carrying this T cell receptor (beta chain) turned up a few times. The data originate from a study of T-cell memory formation after mild COVID-19. TCRdb ran MiXCR on the 5' RACE reads and lists one entry per CDR3 protein. The sample yields 300,000 to 350,000 distinct CDR3 sequences, about 13% seen once. V dropped 1 base and J dropped 1; count of bases not matched to a gene: 15. This CDR3 has 19 residues. The receptor was derived from a man between 18 and 29 years old who had mild COVID-19 (a few samples of this study predate the infection). Cell type and time point are not known. V gene TRBV12-3 or TRBV12-4 combines with J gene TRBJ2-5, with 7 nucleotides matching TRBD2. Sequencing input: PBMCs or a T cell subset sorted from them (not recorded which). Here the CDR3 reads CASSLGMASSGSSQETQYF. For the CDR3, the DNA is TGTGCCAGCAGTTTAGGAATGGCTTCTAGCGGATCTTCCCAAGAGACCCAGTACTTC.